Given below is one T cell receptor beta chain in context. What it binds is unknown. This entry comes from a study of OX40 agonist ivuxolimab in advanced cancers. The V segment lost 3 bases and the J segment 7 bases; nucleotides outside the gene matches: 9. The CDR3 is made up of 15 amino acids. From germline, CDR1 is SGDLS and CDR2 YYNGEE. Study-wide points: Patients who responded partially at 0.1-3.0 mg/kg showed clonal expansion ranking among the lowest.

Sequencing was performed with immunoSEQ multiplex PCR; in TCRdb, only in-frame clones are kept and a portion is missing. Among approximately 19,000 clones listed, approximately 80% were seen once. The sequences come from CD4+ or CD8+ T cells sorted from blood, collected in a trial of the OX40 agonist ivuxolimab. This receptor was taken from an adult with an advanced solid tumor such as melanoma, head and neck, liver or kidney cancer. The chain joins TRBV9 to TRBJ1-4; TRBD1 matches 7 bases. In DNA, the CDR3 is TGTGCCAGCAGCGAGACAGGGAGCGCAGGTGAAAAACTGTTTTTT. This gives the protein CASSETGSAGEKLFF.